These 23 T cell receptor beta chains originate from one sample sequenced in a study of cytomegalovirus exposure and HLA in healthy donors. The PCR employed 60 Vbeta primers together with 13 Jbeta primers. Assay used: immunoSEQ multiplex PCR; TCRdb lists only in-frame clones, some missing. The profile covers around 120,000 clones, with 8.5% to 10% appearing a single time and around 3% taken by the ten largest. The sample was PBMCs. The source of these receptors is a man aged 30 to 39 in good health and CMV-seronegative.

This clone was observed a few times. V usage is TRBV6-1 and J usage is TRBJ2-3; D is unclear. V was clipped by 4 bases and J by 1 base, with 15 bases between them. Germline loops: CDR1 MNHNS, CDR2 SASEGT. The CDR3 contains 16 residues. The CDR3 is CASSVRGHGGTDTQYF. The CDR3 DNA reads TGTGCCAGCAGTGTCAGAGGCCACGGCGGCACAGATACGCAGTATTTT.

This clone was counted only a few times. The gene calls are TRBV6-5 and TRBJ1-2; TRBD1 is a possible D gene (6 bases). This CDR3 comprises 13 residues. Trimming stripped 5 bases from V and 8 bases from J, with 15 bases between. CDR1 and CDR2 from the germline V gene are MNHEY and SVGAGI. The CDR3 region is CASSRTGNDGYTF. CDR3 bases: TGTGCCAGCAGTAGAACAGGGAATGACGGCTACACCTTC.

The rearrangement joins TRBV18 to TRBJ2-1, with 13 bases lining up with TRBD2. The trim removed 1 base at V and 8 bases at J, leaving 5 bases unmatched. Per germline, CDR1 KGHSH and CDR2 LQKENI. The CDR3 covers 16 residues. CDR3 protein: CASSPLGLAGSDEQFF. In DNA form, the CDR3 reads TGTGCCAGCTCACCACTGGGACTAGCGGGATCCGATGAGCAGTTCTTC.

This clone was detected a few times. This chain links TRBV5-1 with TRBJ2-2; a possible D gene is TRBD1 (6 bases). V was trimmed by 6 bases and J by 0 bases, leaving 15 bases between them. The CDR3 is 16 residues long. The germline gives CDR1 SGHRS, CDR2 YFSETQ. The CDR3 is CASTPDSSSNTGELFF. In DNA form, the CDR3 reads TGCGCCAGCACCCCGGACAGCTCCTCGAACACCGGGGAGCTGTTTTTT.

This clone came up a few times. In DNA, the CDR3 is TGCGCCAGCGTCGGACAGGGGCCTTACGAGCAGTACTTC. Protein: CASVGQGPYEQYF. This rearrangement joins TRBV10-2 to TRBJ2-7, with 9 bases aligning to TRBD1. V lost 8 bases and J lost 4; bases outside the gene matches: 6. CDR3 length equals 13 residues. Germline CDR1 and CDR2: WSHSY and SAAADI.

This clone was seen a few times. CDR3 protein: CASSPQGVTDTQYF. The CDR3 DNA reads TGTGCCAGCTCACCACAGGGGGTGACAGATACGCAGTATTTT. V gene TRBV18 combines with J gene TRBJ2-3, with D tentatively TRBD1 (6 bases). Germline CDR1 is KGHSH and CDR2 is LQKENI. V was clipped by 1 base and J by 3 bases, with 8 bases between them. This CDR3 contains 14 residues.

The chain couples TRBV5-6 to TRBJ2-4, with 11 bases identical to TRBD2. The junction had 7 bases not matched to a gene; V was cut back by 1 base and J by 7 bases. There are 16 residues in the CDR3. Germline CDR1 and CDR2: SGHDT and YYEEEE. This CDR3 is CASSLRVAGGKNIQYF. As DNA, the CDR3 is TGTGCCAGCAGCTTGAGGGTAGCGGGAGGGAAGAACATTCAGTACTTC.

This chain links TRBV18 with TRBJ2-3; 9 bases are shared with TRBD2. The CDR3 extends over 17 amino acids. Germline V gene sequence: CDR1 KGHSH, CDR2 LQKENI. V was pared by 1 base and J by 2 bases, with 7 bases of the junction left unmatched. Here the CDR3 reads CASSPLALAGHTDTQYF. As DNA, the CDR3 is TGTGCCAGCTCACCACTTGCCCTAGCGGGACACACAGATACGCAGTATTTT.

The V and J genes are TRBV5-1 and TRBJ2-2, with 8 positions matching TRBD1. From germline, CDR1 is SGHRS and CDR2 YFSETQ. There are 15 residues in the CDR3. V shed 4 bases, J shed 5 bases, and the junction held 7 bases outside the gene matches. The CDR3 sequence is CASSADRALTGELFF. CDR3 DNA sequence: TGCGCCAGCAGCGCGGACAGGGCTTTGACCGGGGAGCTGTTTTTT.

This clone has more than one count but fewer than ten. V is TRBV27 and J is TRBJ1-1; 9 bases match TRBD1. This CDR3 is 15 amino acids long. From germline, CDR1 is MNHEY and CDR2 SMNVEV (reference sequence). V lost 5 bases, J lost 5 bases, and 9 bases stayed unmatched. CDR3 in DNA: TGTGCCAGCAGTAAAACGACAGGGGGTGGAACTGAAGCTTTCTTT. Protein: CASSKTTGGGTEAFF.

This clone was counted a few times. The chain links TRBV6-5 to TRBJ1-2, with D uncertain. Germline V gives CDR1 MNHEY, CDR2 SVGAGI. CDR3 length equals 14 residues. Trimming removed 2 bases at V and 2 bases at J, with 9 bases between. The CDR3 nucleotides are TGTGCCAGCAGTTACGAGGGTCTGAACTATGGCTACACCTTC. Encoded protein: CASSYEGLNYGYTF.

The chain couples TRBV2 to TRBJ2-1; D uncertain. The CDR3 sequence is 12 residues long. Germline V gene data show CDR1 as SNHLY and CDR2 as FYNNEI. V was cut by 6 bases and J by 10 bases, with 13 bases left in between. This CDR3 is CASRGNNGEQFF. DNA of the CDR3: TGTGCCAGCAGAGGAAATAACGGGGAGCAGTTCTTC.

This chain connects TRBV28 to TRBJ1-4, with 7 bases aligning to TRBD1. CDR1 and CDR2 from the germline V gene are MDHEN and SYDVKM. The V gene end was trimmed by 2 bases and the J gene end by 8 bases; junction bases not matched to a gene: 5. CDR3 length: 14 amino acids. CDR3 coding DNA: TGTGCCAGCAGTTTAGGGACAGCGCGGGAAAAACTGTTTTTT. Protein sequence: CASSLGTAREKLFF.

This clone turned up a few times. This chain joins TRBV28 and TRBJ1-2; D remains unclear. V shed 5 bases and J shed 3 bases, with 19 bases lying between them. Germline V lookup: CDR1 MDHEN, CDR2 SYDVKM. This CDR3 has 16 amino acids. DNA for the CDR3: TGTGCCAGCAGTCCTCTTGGTCGTATGCGGGACTATGGCTACACCTTC. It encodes CASSPLGRMRDYGYTF.

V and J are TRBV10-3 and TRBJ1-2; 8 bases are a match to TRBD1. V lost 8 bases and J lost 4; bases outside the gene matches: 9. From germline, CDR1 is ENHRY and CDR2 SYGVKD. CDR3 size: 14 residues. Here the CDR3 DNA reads TGTGCCATCGCGACAGGGGAGGGTATCTATGGCTACACCTTC. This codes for CAIATGEGIYGYTF.

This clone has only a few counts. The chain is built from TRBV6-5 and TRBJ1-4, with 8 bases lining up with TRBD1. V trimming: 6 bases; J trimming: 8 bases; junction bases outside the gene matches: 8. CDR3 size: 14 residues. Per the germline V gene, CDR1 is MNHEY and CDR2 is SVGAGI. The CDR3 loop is CASRAGGQGEKLFF. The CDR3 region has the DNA TGTGCCAGCAGGGCAGGGGGCCAAGGGGAAAAACTGTTTTTT.

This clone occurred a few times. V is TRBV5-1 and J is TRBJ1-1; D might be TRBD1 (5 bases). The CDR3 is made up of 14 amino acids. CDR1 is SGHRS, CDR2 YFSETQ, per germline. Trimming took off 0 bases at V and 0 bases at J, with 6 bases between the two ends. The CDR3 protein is CASSLGQMNTEAFF. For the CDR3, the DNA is TGCGCCAGCAGCTTGGGACAGATGAACACTGAAGCTTTCTTT. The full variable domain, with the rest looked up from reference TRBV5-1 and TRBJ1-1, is KAGVTQTPRYLIKTRGQQVTLSCSPISGHRSVSWYQQTPGQGLQFLFEYFSETQRNKGNFPGRFSGRQFSNSRSEMNVSTLELGDSALYLCASSLGQMNTEAFFGQGTRLTVV.

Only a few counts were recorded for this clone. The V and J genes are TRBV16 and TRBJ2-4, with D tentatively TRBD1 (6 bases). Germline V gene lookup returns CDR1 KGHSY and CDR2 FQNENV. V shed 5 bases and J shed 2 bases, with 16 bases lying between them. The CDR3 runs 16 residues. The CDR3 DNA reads TGTGCCAGCAGCGTACAGGGAAGAGAGACCAAAAACATTCAGTACTTC. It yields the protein CASSVQGRETKNIQYF.

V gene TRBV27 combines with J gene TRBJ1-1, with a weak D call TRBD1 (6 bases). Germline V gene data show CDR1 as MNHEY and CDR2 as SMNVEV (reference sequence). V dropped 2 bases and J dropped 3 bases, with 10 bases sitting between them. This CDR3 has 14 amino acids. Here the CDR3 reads CASSLTGIDTEAFF. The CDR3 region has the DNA TGTGCCAGCAGTTTAACAGGGATAGACACTGAAGCTTTCTTT.

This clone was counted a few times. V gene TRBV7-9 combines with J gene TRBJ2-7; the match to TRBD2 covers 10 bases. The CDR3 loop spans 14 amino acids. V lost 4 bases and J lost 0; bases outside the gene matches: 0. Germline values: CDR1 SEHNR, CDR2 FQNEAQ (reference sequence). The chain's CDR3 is CASSWTSGSYEQYF. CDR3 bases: TGTGCCAGCAGCTGGACTAGCGGCTCCTACGAGCAGTACTTC.

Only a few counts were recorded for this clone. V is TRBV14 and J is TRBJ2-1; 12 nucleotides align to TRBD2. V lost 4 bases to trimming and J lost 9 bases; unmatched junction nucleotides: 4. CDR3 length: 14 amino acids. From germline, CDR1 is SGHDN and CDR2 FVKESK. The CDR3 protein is CASSLRLAGAEQFF. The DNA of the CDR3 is TGTGCCAGCAGCCTCCGACTAGCGGGAGCTGAGCAGTTCTTC.

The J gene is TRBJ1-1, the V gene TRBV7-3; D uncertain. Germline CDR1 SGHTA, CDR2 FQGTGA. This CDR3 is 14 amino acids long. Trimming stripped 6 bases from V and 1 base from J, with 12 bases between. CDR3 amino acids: CASRPQRGNTEAFF. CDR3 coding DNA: TGTGCCAGCAGACCCCAGCGGGGGAACACTGAAGCTTTCTTT.

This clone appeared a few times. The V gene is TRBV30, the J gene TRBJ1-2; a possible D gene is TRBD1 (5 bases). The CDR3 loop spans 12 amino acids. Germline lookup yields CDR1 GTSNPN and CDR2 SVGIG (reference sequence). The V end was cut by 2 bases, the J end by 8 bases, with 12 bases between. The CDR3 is CAWSLPGGGYTF. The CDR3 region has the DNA TGTGCCTGGAGTCTCCCGGGGGGGGGCTACACCTTC.